The source of this T cell receptor (beta chain) is a study of OX40 agonist ivuxolimab in advanced cancers. With 1 base clipped from V and 6 bases from J, the junction kept 5 bases outside the gene matches. This CDR3 has 15 residues. Looked up from germline, CDR1 is SGHKS and CDR2 is YYEKEE (reference sequence). Generated by immunoSEQ multiplex PCR, the TCRdb table keeps only in-frame clones and is missing some. The sample consists of roughly 50,000 clones, over 80% of them appearing once. General study results and limits: Dose levels from 0.1 to 3.0 mg/kg saw CD4+ and CD8+ blood T cells expand clonally by week 6. The mean number of expanded clones was higher in CD8+ T cells than in CD4+. Some of the lowest clonal expansion was seen in partial responders at 0.1-3.0 mg/kg.

Autoimmune disease history or systemic immunosuppression led to patient exclusion. As for this clone: Its specificity is unknown.

The chain links TRBV5-5 to TRBJ2-2, with 8 nucleotides matching TRBD1. The TCR sequence derives from an adult with an advanced solid tumor such as melanoma, head and neck, liver or kidney cancer. Source: CD4+ or CD8+ T cells sorted from blood, taken in a trial of the OX40 agonist ivuxolimab. The CDR3: CASSLYQGAAGELFF. DNA of the CDR3: TGTGCCAGCAGCTTGTATCAGGGGGCAGCCGGGGAGCTGTTTTTT.